The 19 T cell receptor beta chains in this list originate from one sample, sequenced in a study of radiotherapy plus CTLA-4 blockade in lung cancer. Only in-frame clones appear in the TCRdb table, and some are missing; sequencing was by immunoSEQ multiplex PCR. Of more than 90,000 clones listed, about 86% are singletons. The sample was peripheral blood, taken from a patient treated with radiotherapy plus ipilimumab. Receptors originate from a human donor with non-small cell lung cancer that progressed on radiotherapy plus ipilimumab.

The rearrangement joins TRBV9 to TRBJ1-4; D is undetermined. V lost 4 bases, J lost 6 bases, and 16 bases lay in between. Germline CDR1 reads SGDLS; CDR2 reads YYNGEE. CDR3 length equals 15 residues. The CDR3 nucleotides read TGTGCCAGCAGCTACCAGGCCCGACATGATGAAAAACTGTTTTTT. As protein: CASSYQARHDEKLFF. Variable domain in full (rest from reference TRBV9 and TRBJ1-4): DSGVTQTPKHLITATGQRVTLRCSPRSGDLSVYWYQQSLDQGLQFLIQYYNGEERAKGNILERFSAQQFPDLHSELNLSSLELGDSALYFCASSYQARHDEKLFFGSGTQLSVL.

V and J are TRBV6-1 and TRBJ2-4; 10 positions agree with TRBD2. Germline values: CDR1 MNHNS, CDR2 SASEGT. The ends lost 2 bases at V and 0 bases at J; junction bases unmatched: 7. The CDR3 loop spans 18 amino acids. CDR3 nucleotide sequence: TGTGCCAGCAGTGAAAAAACAACTAGCGGGGTAGCCAAAAACATTCAGTACTTC. It specifies CASSEKTTSGVAKNIQYF.

V and J are TRBV5-1 and TRBJ2-1, with 7 bases aligning to TRBD2. Germline CDR1 SGHRS, CDR2 YFSETQ. V trimming: 8 bases; J trimming: 15 bases; junction bases outside the gene matches: 11. This CDR3 has 11 amino acids. In nucleotides, the CDR3 is TGCGCCAGTGGGGAGGGGAACCACGTGTTCTTC. Protein sequence: CASGEGNHVFF.

The chain uses TRBV10-1 and TRBJ2-1, with 10 bases that match TRBD2. The CDR3 has 14 amino acids. Germline V gene sequence: CDR1 WNHNN, CDR2 SYGVQD (reference sequence). V gave up 6 bases and J gave up 6 bases; unmatched junction bases: 5. DNA for the CDR3: TGCGCCAGCAGCACTAGCGGGACTGCCAATGAGCAGTTCTTC. It encodes CASSTSGTANEQFF.

V is TRBV6-5 and J is TRBJ2-2; D gene unclear. Trimming shortened V by 0 bases and J by 1 base, and 3 bases separated the two germline ends. The germline gives CDR1 MNHEY, CDR2 SVGAGI. This CDR3 is 14 amino acids long. CDR3 residues: CASSYSRNTGELFF. The CDR3 DNA is TGTGCCAGCAGTTACTCCAGGAACACCGGGGAGCTGTTTTTT.

The V call is TRBV4-1, the J call TRBJ2-7, with 7 bases aligning to TRBD2. The CDR3 is 16 residues long. After removal of 4 bases from V and 2 bases from J, the junction contained 11 bases not matched to a gene. CDR1 is MGHRA and CDR2 is YSYEKL in the germline V gene. CDR3 sequence reads: CASSRVTGGVAYEQYF. In DNA, the CDR3 is TGCGCCAGCAGCCGGGTCACGGGAGGCGTAGCCTACGAGCAGTACTTC.

This rearrangement joins TRBV4-1 to TRBJ1-4; weak D call: TRBD1 (5 bases). V was shortened by 0 bases and J by 4 bases, with 9 bases between the two germline ends. This CDR3 has 15 residues. Germline V CDR1 and CDR2: MGHRA, YSYEKL. CDR3 region: CASSQDGGVNEKLFF. CDR3 in DNA: TGCGCCAGCAGCCAAGACGGGGGGGTTAATGAAAAACTGTTTTTT.

V is TRBV18 and J is TRBJ2-1; TRBD1 matches 7 bases. Trimming cost V 1 base and J 8 bases; bases outside gene matches: 2. Germline V CDR1 and CDR2: KGHSH, LQKENI. This CDR3 region has 13 residues. The CDR3 nucleotides are TGTGCCAGCTCACCACAGGGGGCCTATGAGCAGTTCTTC. Translation: CASSPQGAYEQFF.

The V call is TRBV30, the J call TRBJ1-3; unclear D gene. The CDR3 has 15 amino acids. The germline CDR1 and CDR2 sequences are GTSNPN and SVGIG (reference sequence). Trimming left V 3 bases short and J 0 bases short, with 12 bases between. The CDR3 DNA reads as TGTGCCTGGAGAGTGCTGGGAAGCTCTGGAAACACCATATATTTT. Amino acids: CAWRVLGSSGNTIYF.

V usage is TRBV27 and J usage is TRBJ2-5; possibly TRBD1 for D (6 bases). This CDR3 region has 14 residues. Trimming removed 5 bases at V and 4 bases at J, with 14 bases between. Looked up from germline, CDR1 is MNHEY and CDR2 is SMNVEV (reference sequence). CDR3 DNA: TGTGCCAGCAGTATCTGGGGGCAAGGAGAGACCCAGTACTTC. Its protein product is CASSIWGQGETQYF.

This clone was picked up one time. The chain has TRBV11-2 and TRBJ1-2; TRBD1 is a possible D gene (5 bases). Trimming took off 1 base at V and 7 bases at J, with 16 bases between the two ends. The CDR3 is made up of 15 amino acids. From germline, CDR1 is SGHAT and CDR2 FQNNGV. The chain's CDR3 is CASSLGDGFQGGYTF. As DNA, the CDR3 is TGTGCCAGCAGCTTAGGGGACGGATTCCAGGGTGGCTACACCTTC. The whole variable domain, filled in from reference TRBV11-2 and TRBJ1-2, reads EAGVAQSPRYKIIEKRQSVAFWCNPISGHATLYWYQQILGQGPKLLIQFQNNGVVDDSQLPKDRFSAERLKGVDSTLKIQPAKLEDSAVYLCASSLGDGFQGGYTFGSGTRLTVV.

This clone has just one count. The chain is built from TRBV18 and TRBJ2-3, with 7 nucleotides matching TRBD2. The CDR3 consists of 15 residues. Looked up from germline, CDR1 is KGHSH and CDR2 is LQKENI. Trimming cost V 0 bases and J 3 bases; bases outside gene matches: 3. The CDR3: CASSPPDGRTDTQYF. CDR3 bases: TGTGCCAGCTCACCACCGGACGGGAGGACAGATACGCAGTATTTT.

A single count supports this clone. This chain links TRBV7-8 with TRBJ2-7, with TRBD1 matching over 8 bases. Germline CDR1 and CDR2: SGHVS and FQNEAQ. V was clipped by 4 bases and J by 3 bases; unmatched bases: 5. This CDR3 is built from 14 residues. As DNA, the CDR3 is TGTGCCAGCAGCTCCTCAGGGGGCAGCTACGAGCAGTACTTC. Translating it yields CASSSSGGSYEQYF. The full variable domain, rest sourced from reference TRBV7-8 and TRBJ2-7, is GAGVSQSPRYKVAKRGQDVALRCDPISGHVSLFWYQQALGQGPEFLTYFQNEAQLDKSGLPSDRFFAERPEGSVSTLKIQRTQQEDSAVYLCASSSSGGSYEQYFGPGTRLTVT.

CDR3 sequence reads: CAWSAGVLTGNTIYF. As DNA, the CDR3 is TGTGCCTGGAGTGCCGGGGTTTTAACTGGAAACACCATATATTTT. The chain links TRBV30 to TRBJ1-3; D is unclear. The CDR3 spans 15 residues. The ends were cut back, 1 base at V and 2 bases at J, with 12 bases in the middle. The germline gives CDR1 GTSNPN, CDR2 SVGIG (reference sequence).

The chain uses TRBV19 and TRBJ1-2, with TRBD1 as a possible D gene (6 bases). V gave up 3 bases and J gave up 2 bases, with 10 bases separating them. The CDR3 covers 14 residues. Germline V CDR1 and CDR2: LNHDA, SQIVND (reference sequence). The CDR3 spells CASSMRTDNYGYTF. DNA for the CDR3: TGTGCCAGTAGTATGAGGACAGACAACTATGGCTACACCTTC.

The rearrangement uses TRBV6-6 and TRBJ2-1; D is unresolved. This CDR3 is 11 amino acids long. Germline V gene data show CDR1 as MNHNY and CDR2 as SVGAGI (reference sequence). V was cut by 5 bases and J by 7 bases, with 6 bases left in between. CDR3 in amino acids: CASSRPNEQFF. Written as DNA, the CDR3 is TGTGCCAGCAGTAGGCCTAATGAGCAGTTCTTC.

The chain joins TRBV5-1 to TRBJ2-3; no clear D. Germline CDR1 SGHRS, CDR2 YFSETQ. The V gene lost 1 base and the J gene lost 0 bases, with 6 bases spanning the gap. The CDR3 contains 14 residues. CDR3 loop: CASSLRSSTDTQYF. The CDR3 DNA sequence: TGCGCCAGCAGCTTGCGGTCTAGCACAGATACGCAGTATTTT.

This clone was observed a few times. The CDR3 nucleotides read TGTGCCAGCAGTTACGGGGCAGGGGCGAGCAATCAGCCCCAGCATTTT. As protein: CASSYGAGASNQPQHF. The V call is TRBV6-6, the J call TRBJ1-5; D possibly corresponds to TRBD1 (6 bases). Germline assignment: CDR1 MNHNY and CDR2 SVGAGI (reference sequence). V gave up 2 bases and J gave up 1 base, with 12 bases separating them. The length of the CDR3 is 16 residues.

This clone came up a few times. The J gene is TRBJ2-7, the V gene TRBV28; a possible D gene is TRBD2 (7 bases). This CDR3 region has 14 residues. Trimming took off 6 bases at V and 2 bases at J, with 14 bases between the two ends. CDR1 is MDHEN and CDR2 is SYDVKM in the germline V gene. In DNA, the CDR3 is TGTGCCAGCAGGGAACAGGGAGGGACCTACGAGCAGTACTTC. The encoded protein is CASREQGGTYEQYF. The full variable domain, completed using reference TRBV28 and TRBJ2-7, is DVKVTQSSRYLVKRTGEKVFLECVQDMDHENMFWYRQDPGLGLRLIYFSYDVKMKEKGDIPEGYSVSREKKERFSLILESASTNQTSMYLCASREQGGTYEQYFGPGTRLTVT.